The 3 T cell receptor beta chains listed next were all sequenced from one sample in a study of blood T cells in healthy people across ages. It was with a sample-barcoded 5' primer and a J-beta primer mix that a second PCR of roughly 7 to 12 cycles was run. TCRdb passed the 5' RACE reads through MiXCR, listing each CDR3 protein once. This sample yields over 1,500,000 distinct CDR3 sequences, of which approximately 50% are seen a single time; approximately 2.1% belongs to the top ten. Sequences were obtained from blood. The source of these receptors is a woman in her thirties or forties in good health.

The chain recombines TRBV24-1 with TRBJ2-2; D remains unclear. Germline CDR1 reads KGHDR; CDR2 reads SFDVKD. The CDR3 totals 13 residues. Trimming took off 2 bases at V and 7 bases at J, with 7 bases between the two ends. This CDR3 reads CATSDSVGGELFF. CDR3 in DNA: TGTGCCACCAGTGATTCCGTCGGCGGGGAGCTGTTTTTT.

The gene calls are TRBV19 and TRBJ2-6; 11 bases match TRBD1. The CDR3 loop spans 16 amino acids. The J segment lost 3 bases and the V segment lost 8 bases, leaving 6 bases of the junction unmatched. The germline V gene encodes CDR1 LNHDA and CDR2 SQIVND (reference sequence). CDR3 in amino acids: CASEDRGRGGANVLTF. The CDR3 DNA follows: TGTGCCAGTGAGGACAGGGGGCGTGGTGGGGCCAACGTCCTGACTTTC.

J is TRBJ2-1 and V is TRBV20-1, with D uncertain. Deletions cut 0 bases from V and 10 bases from J, with 10 bases between. This CDR3 is 12 amino acids long. Germline-derived CDR1 and CDR2 are DFQATT and SNEGSKA (reference sequence). CDR3 coding DNA: TGCAGTGCTAGAGAGGCCGCCAGAGAGCAGTTCTTC. Amino acids: CSAREAAREQFF.